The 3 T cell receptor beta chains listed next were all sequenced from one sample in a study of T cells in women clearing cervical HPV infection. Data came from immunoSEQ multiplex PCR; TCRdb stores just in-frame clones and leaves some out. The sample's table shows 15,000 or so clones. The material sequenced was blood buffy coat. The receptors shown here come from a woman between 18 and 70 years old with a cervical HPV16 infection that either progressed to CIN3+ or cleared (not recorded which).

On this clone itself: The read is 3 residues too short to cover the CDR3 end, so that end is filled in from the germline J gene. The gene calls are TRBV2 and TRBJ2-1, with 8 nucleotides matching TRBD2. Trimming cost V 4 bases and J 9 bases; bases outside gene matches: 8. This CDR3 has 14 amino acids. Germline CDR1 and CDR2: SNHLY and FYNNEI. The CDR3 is CASSVGLVGIEQFF. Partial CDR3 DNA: TGTGCCAGCAGTGTGGGACTAGTAGGGATTGAG.

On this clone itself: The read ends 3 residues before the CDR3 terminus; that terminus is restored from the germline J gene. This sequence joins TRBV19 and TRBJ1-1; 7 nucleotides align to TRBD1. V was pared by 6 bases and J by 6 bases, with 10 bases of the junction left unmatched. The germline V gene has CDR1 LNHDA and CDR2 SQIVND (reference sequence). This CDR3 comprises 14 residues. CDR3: CASRQGQARSEAFF. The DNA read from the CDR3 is TGTGCCAGTAGACAAGGACAGGCAAGATCTGAA. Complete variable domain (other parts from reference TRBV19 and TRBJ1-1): DGGITQSPKYLFRKEGQNVTLSCEQNLNHDAMYWYRQDPGQGLRLIYYSQIVNDFQKGDIAEGYSVSREKKESFPLTVTSAQKNPTAFYLCASRQGQARSEAFFGQGTRLTVV.

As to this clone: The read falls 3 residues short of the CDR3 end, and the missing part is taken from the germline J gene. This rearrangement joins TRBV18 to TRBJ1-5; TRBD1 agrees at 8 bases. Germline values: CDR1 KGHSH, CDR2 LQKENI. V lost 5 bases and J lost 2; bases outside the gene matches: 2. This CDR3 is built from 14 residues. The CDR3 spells CASSSTGGNQPQHF. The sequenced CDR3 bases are TGTGCCAGCTCATCGACAGGGGGCAATCAGCCC.